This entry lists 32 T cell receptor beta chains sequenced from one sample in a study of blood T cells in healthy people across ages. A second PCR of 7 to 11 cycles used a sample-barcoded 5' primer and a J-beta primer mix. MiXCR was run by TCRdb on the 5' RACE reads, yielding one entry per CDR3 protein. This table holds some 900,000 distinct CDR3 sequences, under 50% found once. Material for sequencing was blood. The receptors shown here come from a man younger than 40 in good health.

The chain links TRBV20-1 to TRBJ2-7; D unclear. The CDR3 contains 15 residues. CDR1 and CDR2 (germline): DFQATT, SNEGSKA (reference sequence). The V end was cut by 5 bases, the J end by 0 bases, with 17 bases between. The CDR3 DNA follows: TGCAGTGCTTGCCAGAGTGGGCTTAGCTCCTACGAGCAGTACTTC. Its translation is CSACQSGLSSYEQYF.

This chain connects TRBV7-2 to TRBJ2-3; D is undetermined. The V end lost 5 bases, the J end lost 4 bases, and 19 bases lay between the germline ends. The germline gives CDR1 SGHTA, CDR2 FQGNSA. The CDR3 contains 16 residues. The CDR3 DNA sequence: TGTGCCAGCAGCCCTAGACGGGTTGAAGGGCCAGATACGCAGTATTTT. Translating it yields CASSPRRVEGPDTQYF.

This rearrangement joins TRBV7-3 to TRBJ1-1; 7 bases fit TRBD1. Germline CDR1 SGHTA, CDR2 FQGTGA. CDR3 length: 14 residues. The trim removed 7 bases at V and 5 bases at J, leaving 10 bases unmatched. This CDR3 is CASMGGRGDTEAFF. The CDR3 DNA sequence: TGTGCCAGCATGGGTGGCAGGGGGGATACTGAAGCTTTCTTT. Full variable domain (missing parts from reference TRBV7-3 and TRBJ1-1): GAGVSQTPSNKVTEKGKYVELRCDPISGHTALYWYRQSLGQGPEFLIYFQGTGAADDSGLPNDRFFAVRPEGSVSTLKIQRTERGDSAVYLCASMGGRGDTEAFFGQGTRLTVV.

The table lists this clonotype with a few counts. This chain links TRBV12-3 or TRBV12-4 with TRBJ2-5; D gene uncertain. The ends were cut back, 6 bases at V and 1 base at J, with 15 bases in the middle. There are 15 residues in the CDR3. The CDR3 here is CASRPEASFQETQYF. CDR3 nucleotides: TGTGCCAGCAGACCCGAAGCAAGTTTCCAAGAGACCCAGTACTTC.

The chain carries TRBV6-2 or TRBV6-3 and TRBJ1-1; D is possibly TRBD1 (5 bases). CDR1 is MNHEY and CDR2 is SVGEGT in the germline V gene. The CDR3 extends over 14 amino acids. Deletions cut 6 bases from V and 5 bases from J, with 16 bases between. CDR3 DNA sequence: TGTGCCAGCAGCCGCCCGGGGCGAGAAACTGAAGCTTTCTTT. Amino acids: CASSRPGRETEAFF.

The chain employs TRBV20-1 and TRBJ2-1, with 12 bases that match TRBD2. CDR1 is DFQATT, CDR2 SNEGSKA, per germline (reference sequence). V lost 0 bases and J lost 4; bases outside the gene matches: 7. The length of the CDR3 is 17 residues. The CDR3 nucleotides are TGCAGTGCTAGAGATCGCCGGACTAGCGGGGAGTACAATGAGCAGTTCTTC. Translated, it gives CSARDRRTSGEYNEQFF.

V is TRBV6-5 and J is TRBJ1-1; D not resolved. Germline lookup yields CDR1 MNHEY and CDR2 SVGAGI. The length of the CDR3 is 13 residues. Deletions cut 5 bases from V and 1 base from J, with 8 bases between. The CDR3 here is CASSPIRNTEAFF. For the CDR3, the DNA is TGTGCCAGCAGTCCCATTAGGAACACTGAAGCTTTCTTT.

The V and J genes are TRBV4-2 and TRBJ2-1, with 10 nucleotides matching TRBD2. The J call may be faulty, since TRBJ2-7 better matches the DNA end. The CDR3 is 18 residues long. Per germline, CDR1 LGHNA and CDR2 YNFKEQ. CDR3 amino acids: CASSQDLLAGASYNEQYF. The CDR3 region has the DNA TGTGCCAGCAGCCAAGATCTCCTAGCGGGGGCCTCCTACAATGAGCAGTACTTC.

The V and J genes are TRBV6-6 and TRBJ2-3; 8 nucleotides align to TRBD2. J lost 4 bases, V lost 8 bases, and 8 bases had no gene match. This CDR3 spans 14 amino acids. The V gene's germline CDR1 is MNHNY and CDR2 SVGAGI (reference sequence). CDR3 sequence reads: CASRDGGAADTQYF. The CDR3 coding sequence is TGTGCCAGCCGGGACGGGGGGGCCGCAGATACGCAGTATTTT.

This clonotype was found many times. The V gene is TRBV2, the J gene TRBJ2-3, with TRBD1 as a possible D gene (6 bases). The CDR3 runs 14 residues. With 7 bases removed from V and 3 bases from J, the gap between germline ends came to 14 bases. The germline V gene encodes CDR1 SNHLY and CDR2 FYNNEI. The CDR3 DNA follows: TGTGCCAGCATGACAATAGGGGGTACAGATACGCAGTATTTT. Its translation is CASMTIGGTDTQYF.

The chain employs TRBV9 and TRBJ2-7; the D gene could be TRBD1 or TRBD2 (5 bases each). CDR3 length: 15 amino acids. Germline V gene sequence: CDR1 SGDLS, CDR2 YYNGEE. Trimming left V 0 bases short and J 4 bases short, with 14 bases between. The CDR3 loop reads CASSVAGGIEYEQYF. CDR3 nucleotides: TGTGCCAGCAGCGTAGCTGGGGGTATCGAATACGAGCAGTACTTC.

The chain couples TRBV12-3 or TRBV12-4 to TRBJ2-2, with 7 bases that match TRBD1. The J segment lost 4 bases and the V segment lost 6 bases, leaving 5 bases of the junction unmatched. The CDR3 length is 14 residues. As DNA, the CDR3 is TGTGCCAGCAGCCGGGGACAGTTCACCGGGGAGCTGTTTTTT. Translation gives CASSRGQFTGELFF.

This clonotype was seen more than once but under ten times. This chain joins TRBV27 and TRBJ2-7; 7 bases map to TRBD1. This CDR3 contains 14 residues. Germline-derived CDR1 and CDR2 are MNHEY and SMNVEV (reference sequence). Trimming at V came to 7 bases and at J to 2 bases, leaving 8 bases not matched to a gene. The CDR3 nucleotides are TGTGCCAGCAACTCCGACAGGGCACCCTACGAGCAGTACTTC. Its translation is CASNSDRAPYEQYF.

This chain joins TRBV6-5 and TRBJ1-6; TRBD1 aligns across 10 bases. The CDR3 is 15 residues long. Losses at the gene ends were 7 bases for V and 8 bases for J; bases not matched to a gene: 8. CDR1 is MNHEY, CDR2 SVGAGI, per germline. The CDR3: CASTRRDRGDSPLHF. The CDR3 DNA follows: TGTGCCAGCACAAGACGGGACAGGGGAGATTCACCCCTCCACTTT.

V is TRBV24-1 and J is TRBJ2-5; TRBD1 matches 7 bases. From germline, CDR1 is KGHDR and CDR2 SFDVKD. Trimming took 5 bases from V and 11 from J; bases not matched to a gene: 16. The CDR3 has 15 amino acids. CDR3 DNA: TGTGCCACCAGTGTTATGAGGGGACAGCACAATGAGCAGTACTTC. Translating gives CATSVMRGQHNEQYF.

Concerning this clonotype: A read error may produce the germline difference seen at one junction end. CDR3 sequence reads: CSARKPGPSGNTTYF. The CDR3 region has the DNA TGCAGTGCTAGGAAACCGGGGCCCTCTGGAAACACCACATATTTT. The chain employs TRBV20-1 and TRBJ1-3; tentatively, D is TRBD1 (5 bases). This CDR3 spans 15 amino acids. The germline gives CDR1 DFQATT, CDR2 SNEGSKA (reference sequence).

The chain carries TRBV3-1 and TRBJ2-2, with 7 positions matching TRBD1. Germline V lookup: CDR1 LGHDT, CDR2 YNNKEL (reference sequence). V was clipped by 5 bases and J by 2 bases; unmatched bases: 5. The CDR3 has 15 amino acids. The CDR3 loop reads CASSFRQGNTGELFF. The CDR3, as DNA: TGTGCCAGCAGCTTCCGACAGGGAAACACCGGGGAGCTGTTTTTT.

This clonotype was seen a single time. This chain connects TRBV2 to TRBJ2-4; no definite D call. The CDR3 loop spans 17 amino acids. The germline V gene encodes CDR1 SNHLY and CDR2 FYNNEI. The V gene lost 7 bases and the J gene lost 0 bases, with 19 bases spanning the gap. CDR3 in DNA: TGTGCCAGCATCGCAAGGGCCATCAATCTAGCCAAAAACATTCAGTACTTC. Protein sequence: CASIARAINLAKNIQYF.

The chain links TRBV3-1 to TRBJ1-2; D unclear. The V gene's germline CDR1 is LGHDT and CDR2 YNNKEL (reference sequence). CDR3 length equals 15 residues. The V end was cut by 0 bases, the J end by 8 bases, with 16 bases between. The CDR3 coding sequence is TGTGCCAGCAGCCAAGAGATCGGTATACCCAAAGGCTACACCTTC. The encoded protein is CASSQEIGIPKGYTF.

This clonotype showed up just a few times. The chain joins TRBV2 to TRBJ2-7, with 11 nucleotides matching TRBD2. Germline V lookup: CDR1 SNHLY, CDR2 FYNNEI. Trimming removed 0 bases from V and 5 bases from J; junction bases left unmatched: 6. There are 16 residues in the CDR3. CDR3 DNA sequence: TGTGCCAGCAGTGAAGCACCTAGCGGGGGGTACGACGAGCAGTACTTC. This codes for CASSEAPSGGYDEQYF. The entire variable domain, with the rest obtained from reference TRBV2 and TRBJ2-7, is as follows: EPEVTQTPSHQVTQMGQEVILRCVPISNHLYFYWYRQILGQKVEFLVSFYNNEISEKSEIFDDQFSVERPDGSNFTLKIRSTKLEDSAMYFCASSEAPSGGYDEQYFGPGTRLTVT.

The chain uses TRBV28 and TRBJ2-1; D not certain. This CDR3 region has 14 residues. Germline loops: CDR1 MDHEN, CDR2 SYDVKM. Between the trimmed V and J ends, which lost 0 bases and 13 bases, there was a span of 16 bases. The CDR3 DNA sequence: TGTGCCAGCAGTTTATGGGAAGGAGAAGAGACCCAGTTCTTC. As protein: CASSLWEGEETQFF. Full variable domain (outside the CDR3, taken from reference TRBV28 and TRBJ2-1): DVKVTQSSRYLVKRTGEKVFLECVQDMDHENMFWYRQDPGLGLRLIYFSYDVKMKEKGDIPEGYSVSREKKERFSLILESASTNQTSMYLCASSLWEGEETQFFGPGTRLTVL.

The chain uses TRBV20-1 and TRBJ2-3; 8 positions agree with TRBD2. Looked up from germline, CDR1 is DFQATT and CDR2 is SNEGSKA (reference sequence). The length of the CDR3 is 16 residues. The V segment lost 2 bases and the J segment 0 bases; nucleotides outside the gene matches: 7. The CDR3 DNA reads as TGCAGTGCTAGACCGAGCGGGGGACCTAGCACAGATACGCAGTATTTT. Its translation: CSARPSGGPSTDTQYF.

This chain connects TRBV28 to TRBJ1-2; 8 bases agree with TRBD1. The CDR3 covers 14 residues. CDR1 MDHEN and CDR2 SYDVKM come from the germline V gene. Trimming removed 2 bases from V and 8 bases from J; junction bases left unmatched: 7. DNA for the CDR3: TGTGCCAGCAGTTTACTAACAGGGGGTAGGGGCTACACCTTC. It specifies CASSLLTGGRGYTF.

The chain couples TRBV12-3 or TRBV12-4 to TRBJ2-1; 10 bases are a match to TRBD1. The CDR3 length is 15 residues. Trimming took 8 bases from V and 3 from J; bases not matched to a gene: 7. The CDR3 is CASGKGQGYYNEQFF. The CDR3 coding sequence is TGTGCCAGCGGTAAGGGACAGGGGTACTACAATGAGCAGTTCTTC.

The CDR3 reads CASSLQGVGTQYF. CDR3 DNA sequence: TGTGCCAGCAGCTTACAAGGCGTGGGGACCCAGTACTTC. This chain links TRBV7-9 with TRBJ2-7; D ambiguous. The end of the DNA aligns better with TRBJ2-5, so the J call may be wrong. The length of the CDR3 is 13 residues. The germline V gene encodes CDR1 SEHNR and CDR2 FQNEAQ (reference sequence).

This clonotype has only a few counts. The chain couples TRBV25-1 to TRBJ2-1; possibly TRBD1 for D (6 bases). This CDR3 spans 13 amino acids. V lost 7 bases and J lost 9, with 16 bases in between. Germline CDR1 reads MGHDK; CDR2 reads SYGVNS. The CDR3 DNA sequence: TGTGCCAGCAAGAACAGGGTGGGTACTGAGCAGTTCTTC. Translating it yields CASKNRVGTEQFF.

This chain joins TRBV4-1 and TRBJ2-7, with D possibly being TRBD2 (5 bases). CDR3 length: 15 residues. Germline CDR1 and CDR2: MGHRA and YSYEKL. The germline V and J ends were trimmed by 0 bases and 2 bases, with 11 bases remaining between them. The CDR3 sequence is CASSQDALAAYEQYF. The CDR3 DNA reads TGCGCCAGCAGCCAAGACGCCCTAGCAGCCTACGAGCAGTACTTC.

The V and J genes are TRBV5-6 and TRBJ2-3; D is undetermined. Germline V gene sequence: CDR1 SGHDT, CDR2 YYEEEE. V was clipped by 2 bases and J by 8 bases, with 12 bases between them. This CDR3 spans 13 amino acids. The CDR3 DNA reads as TGTGCCAGCAGCTTTAACGCAGCCGGTACGCAGTATTTT. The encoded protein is CASSFNAAGTQYF.

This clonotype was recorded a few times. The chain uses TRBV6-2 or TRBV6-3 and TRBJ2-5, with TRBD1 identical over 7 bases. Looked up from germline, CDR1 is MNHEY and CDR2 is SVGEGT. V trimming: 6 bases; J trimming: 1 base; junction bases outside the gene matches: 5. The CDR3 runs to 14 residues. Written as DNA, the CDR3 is TGTGCCAGCAGACGGGACAGAACCCAAGAGACCCAGTACTTC. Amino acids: CASRRDRTQETQYF.

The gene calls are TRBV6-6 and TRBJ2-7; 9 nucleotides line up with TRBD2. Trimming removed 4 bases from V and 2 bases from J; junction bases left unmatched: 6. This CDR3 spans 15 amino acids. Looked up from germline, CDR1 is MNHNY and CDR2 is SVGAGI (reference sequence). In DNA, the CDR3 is TGTGCCAGCAGTTTGCCCGCTAGCGGGGCCTACGAGCAGTACTTC. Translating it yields CASSLPASGAYEQYF.

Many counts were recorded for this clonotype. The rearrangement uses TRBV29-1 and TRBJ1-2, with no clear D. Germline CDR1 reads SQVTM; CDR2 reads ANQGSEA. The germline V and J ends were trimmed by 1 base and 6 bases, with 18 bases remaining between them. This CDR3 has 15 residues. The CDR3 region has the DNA TGCAGCGTTGAAGGAGCTTGGTCCGGGGTGGATGGCTACACCTTC. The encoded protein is CSVEGAWSGVDGYTF.

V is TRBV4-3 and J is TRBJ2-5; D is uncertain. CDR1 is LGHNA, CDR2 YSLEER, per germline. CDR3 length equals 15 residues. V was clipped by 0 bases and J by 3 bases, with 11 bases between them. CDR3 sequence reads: CASSQDLVSKETQYF. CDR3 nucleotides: TGCGCCAGCAGCCAAGATCTAGTTTCAAAAGAGACCCAGTACTTC.